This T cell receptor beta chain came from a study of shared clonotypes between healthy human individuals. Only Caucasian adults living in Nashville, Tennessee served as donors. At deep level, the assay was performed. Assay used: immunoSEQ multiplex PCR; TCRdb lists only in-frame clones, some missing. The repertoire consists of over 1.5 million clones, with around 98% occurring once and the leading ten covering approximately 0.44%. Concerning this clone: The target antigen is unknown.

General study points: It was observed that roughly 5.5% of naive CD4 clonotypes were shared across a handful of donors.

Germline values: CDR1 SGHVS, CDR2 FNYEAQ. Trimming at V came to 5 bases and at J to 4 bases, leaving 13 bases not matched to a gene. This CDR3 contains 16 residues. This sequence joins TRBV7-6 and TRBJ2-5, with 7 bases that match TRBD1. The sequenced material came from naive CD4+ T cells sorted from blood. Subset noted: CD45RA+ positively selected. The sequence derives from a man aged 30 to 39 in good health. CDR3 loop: CASSRTTGSYGETQYF. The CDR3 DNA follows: TGTGCCAGCAGCCGAACGACAGGGAGCTATGGAGAGACCCAGTACTTC.